This T cell receptor beta chain was obtained from a study of cytomegalovirus exposure and HLA in healthy donors. Study-wide findings and caveats: Reports credit the classifier with highly specific, highly sensitive diagnosis of cytomegalovirus status. There were 164 TCR beta chains listed as cytomegalovirus-associated. Among the CMV-associated chains, a few were confirmed in vitro as specific for CMV antigens.

This clone was recorded a few times. The antigen remains undetermined. V shed 8 bases and J 10 bases; nucleotides not matched to a gene: 8. Germline V CDR1 and CDR2: SNHLY, FYNNEI. The length of the CDR3 is 13 residues. PCR employed 60 Vbeta and 13 Jbeta primers. Produced via immunoSEQ multiplex PCR; TCRdb's table is partial and in-frame only. Of 85,000 to 100,000 clones listed, around 60% are singletons. The chain recombines TRBV2 with TRBJ1-6; TRBD1 matches 7 bases. This clonotype originated in a man in his sixties in good health and CMV-seronegative. The sample comprised PBMCs. The CDR3 region is CASLDRAGSPLHF. CDR3 in DNA: TGTGCCAGCCTCGACAGGGCTGGATCACCCCTCCACTTT.